This T cell receptor beta chain stems from a study of patients and donors after allogeneic stem cell transplantation. Germline-derived CDR1 and CDR2 are SGHRS and YFSETQ. The CDR3 runs to 15 residues. Between the trimmed V and J ends, which lost 7 bases and 4 bases, there was a span of 18 bases. MiXCR, applied by TCRdb to the RT-PCR reads, yields one record per CDR3 protein. The sample includes about a million distinct CDR3 sequences, under 20% seen only once; the top ten take roughly 6%. This clonotype was observed a few times. The origin of this receptor is a human donor who was either an allogeneic HSCT recipient or a stem cell or donor lymphocyte infusion donor (not recorded which). It is not recorded whose cells these are; they may come from a transplant donor. The sample consisted of blood, either unsorted or a sorted T cell fraction (not recorded which). V usage is TRBV5-1 and J usage is TRBJ2-1; a possible D gene is TRBD1 (6 bases). CDR3 sequence (DNA): TGCGCCAGCCTGACGACAGGACCCCTTTACAATGAGCAGTTCTTC. Translation gives CASLTTGPLYNEQFF.